Below are 25 T cell receptor beta chains sequenced from a single sample in a study of graft-versus-host responses after intestinal transplantation listed by TCRdb under 2021. The sample's time point label, decoded: cells obtained before transplantation from donor or recipient. Library construction relied on the immunoSEQ multiplex PCR assay. Drawn from immuneACCESS, this table holds only the in-frame rearrangements with V and J called that TCRdb kept. Clones are partly lost; checked studies trace under half to an unresolved V gene and leave the rest unexplained. In all, the sample holds some 62,000 clones, and roughly nine tenths of those were seen once. The ten largest clonotypes hold roughly 1.6% of the sample. These receptors have no identified antigens. Sequenced here: unstimulated CD8+ T cells sorted from spleen or lymph node cells, sampled before transplant. These receptors all stem from a human donor who was the organ donor for an intestinal transplant.

The gene calls are TRBV10-3 and TRBJ1-1; D remains unclear. The CDR3 extends over 16 amino acids. V was clipped by 2 bases and J by 0 bases, with 13 bases between them. The germline V gene has CDR1 ENHRY and CDR2 SYGVKD. The CDR3 DNA reads as TGTGCCATCAGTGAGAAGGAGATCGATATGAACACTGAAGCTTTCTTT. Translation gives CAISEKEIDMNTEAFF.

The chain couples TRBV28 to TRBJ1-2; 7 bases are a match to TRBD1. Trimming took 5 bases from V and 5 from J; bases not matched to a gene: 5. The CDR3 is 13 residues long. Germline CDR1 reads MDHEN; CDR2 reads SYDVKM. The CDR3, as DNA: TGTGCCAGCAGTCCGGACAGGCCTTATGGCTACACCTTC. It encodes CASSPDRPYGYTF.

The genes are TRBV27 and TRBJ1-2; possibly TRBD1 for D (5 bases). Trimming removed 1 base at V and 8 bases at J, with 11 bases between. CDR1 and CDR2 from the germline V gene are MNHEY and SMNVEV (reference sequence). The CDR3 totals 13 residues. CDR3 sequence: CASSLFPGEGYTF. The CDR3, as DNA: TGTGCCAGCAGTTTATTTCCGGGGGAAGGCTACACCTTC.

The rearrangement uses TRBV4-2 and TRBJ2-1; 7 bases align to TRBD2. The CDR3 spans 15 residues. CDR1 and CDR2 from the germline V gene are LGHNA and YNFKEQ. V dropped 0 bases and J dropped 7; count of bases not matched to a gene: 6. This CDR3 reads CASSQEPGGINEQFF. The CDR3 coding sequence is TGTGCCAGCAGCCAAGAACCGGGAGGTATAAATGAGCAGTTCTTC.

The chain links TRBV11-2 to TRBJ2-3; the match to TRBD2 covers 8 bases. The CDR3 totals 16 residues. With V trimmed by 5 bases and J by 6 bases, 13 bases remained unmatched. Per germline, CDR1 SGHAT and CDR2 FQNNGV. The CDR3 DNA reads TGTGCCAGCAGCCCTCATGCCGGGACGGGGGGGGATACGCAGTATTTT. Translating it yields CASSPHAGTGGDTQYF.

The chain couples TRBV15 to TRBJ2-5; 8 nucleotides align to TRBD2. V trimming: 8 bases; J trimming: 4 bases; junction bases outside the gene matches: 9. CDR1 LNHNV and CDR2 YYDKDF come from the germline V gene (reference sequence). There are 14 residues in the CDR3. This CDR3 reads CATAPRSGGETQYF. CDR3 DNA sequence: TGTGCCACCGCCCCACGGAGCGGGGGAGAGACCCAGTACTTC. The full variable domain, in which reference TRBV15 and TRBJ2-5 provide the parts outside the CDR3, is DAMVIQNPRYQVTQFGKPVTLSCSQTLNHNVMYWYQQKSSQAPKLLFHYYDKDFNNEADTPDNFQSRRPNTSFCFLDIRSPGLGDTAMYLCATAPRSGGETQYFGPGTRLLVL.

The chain is built from TRBV6-5 and TRBJ1-1; no definite D call. This CDR3 is built from 16 residues. Germline CDR1 reads MNHEY; CDR2 reads SVGAGI. The V and J ends lost 3 bases and 4 bases respectively, with 18 bases between them. Here the CDR3 DNA reads TGTGCCAGCAGTTATAATGATGGGCTGCTGGGCACTGAAGCTTTCTTT. It codes for CASSYNDGLLGTEAFF.

This chain links TRBV4-3 with TRBJ2-1; 9 nucleotides agree with TRBD2. V shed 1 base and J 3 bases; nucleotides not matched to a gene: 13. The CDR3 totals 19 residues. Germline V lookup: CDR1 LGHNA, CDR2 YSLEER. CDR3 amino acids: CASSQVSRPRTSVYNEQFF. In DNA, the CDR3 is TGCGCCAGCAGCCAAGTCTCCAGACCCCGGACTAGCGTCTACAATGAGCAGTTCTTC.

The rearrangement uses TRBV27 and TRBJ1-1; D ambiguous. Germline values: CDR1 MNHEY, CDR2 SMNVEV (reference sequence). There are 11 residues in the CDR3. V shed 9 bases and J shed 5 bases, with 10 bases lying between them. The CDR3 reads CASRAGTEAFF. As DNA, the CDR3 is TGTGCCAGTAGGGCGGGAACTGAAGCTTTCTTT.

The gene calls are TRBV7-8 and TRBJ2-1; TRBD1 aligns across 11 bases. CDR1 and CDR2 from the germline V gene are SGHVS and FQNEAQ. V shed 4 bases, J shed 2 bases, and the junction held 4 bases outside the gene matches. The CDR3 covers 16 residues. The CDR3 here is CASSYPGQGAYNEQFF. The CDR3 bases are TGTGCCAGCAGCTATCCGGGACAGGGGGCCTACAATGAGCAGTTCTTC. Based on the CDR3 plus reference TRBV7-8 and TRBJ2-1, the full variable domain is GAGVSQSPRYKVAKRGQDVALRCDPISGHVSLFWYQQALGQGPEFLTYFQNEAQLDKSGLPSDRFFAERPEGSVSTLKIQRTQQEDSAVYLCASSYPGQGAYNEQFFGPGTRLTVL.

The rearrangement uses TRBV5-6 and TRBJ2-7, with D possibly matching TRBD2 (6 bases). This CDR3 comprises 13 residues. Germline V gene sequence: CDR1 SGHDT, CDR2 YYEEEE. Trimming took off 3 bases at V and 4 bases at J, with 11 bases between the two ends. The CDR3 bases are TGTGCCAGCAGCTCGGGAGAGGGTTACGAGCAGTACTTC. Translating gives CASSSGEGYEQYF.

V usage is TRBV27 and J usage is TRBJ1-2; 10 bases match TRBD1. Looked up from germline, CDR1 is MNHEY and CDR2 is SMNVEV (reference sequence). V lost 8 bases and J lost 3; bases outside the gene matches: 6. This CDR3 has 14 residues. In nucleotides, the CDR3 is TGTGCCAGCGGATGGACAGGGGGTTACTATGGCTACACCTTC. Translated, it gives CASGWTGGYYGYTF.

In this sample, this clone is medium-sized. The chain links TRBV5-6 to TRBJ2-7, with 10 positions matching TRBD2. V gave up 5 bases and J gave up 3 bases; unmatched junction bases: 8. The CDR3 spans 15 residues. CDR1 and CDR2 from the germline V gene are SGHDT and YYEEEE. Here the CDR3 DNA reads TGTGCCAGCAGTGAACCTGGACTAGCGGTCTACGAGCAGTACTTC. Translating it yields CASSEPGLAVYEQYF.

This chain links TRBV10-3 with TRBJ2-7; TRBD2 might be the D (5 bases). The CDR3 is 16 residues long. V lost 4 bases and J 6 bases, leaving 22 bases between the germline ends. Per germline, CDR1 ENHRY and CDR2 SYGVKD. The CDR3 spells CAISGHGENLSPEQYF. The CDR3 region has the DNA TGTGCCATCAGTGGCCACGGGGAGAACCTTTCACCCGAGCAGTACTTC.

The genes are TRBV28 and TRBJ2-7; maybe TRBD2 (6 bases). V lost 7 bases and J lost 6, with 19 bases in between. CDR3 length: 14 amino acids. CDR1 and CDR2 from the germline V gene are MDHEN and SYDVKM. CDR3 amino acids: CASTHGREVGEQYF. The CDR3 DNA is TGTGCCAGCACCCACGGCAGGGAGGTCGGCGAGCAGTACTTC.

The chain uses TRBV4-2 and TRBJ1-4; a possible D gene is TRBD1 (6 bases). This CDR3 has 18 amino acids. Germline V lookup: CDR1 LGHNA, CDR2 YNFKEQ. V lost 4 bases to trimming and J lost 0 bases, with 18 bases between them. The CDR3 is CASSRSGTTDATNEKLFF. The CDR3 DNA follows: TGTGCCAGCAGCCGTTCCGGGACAACGGATGCAACTAATGAAAAACTGTTTTTT.

The chain carries TRBV6-5 and TRBJ1-2; 7 bases align to TRBD1. J lost 8 bases, V lost 6 bases, and 6 bases had no gene match. Germline CDR1 MNHEY, CDR2 SVGAGI. The CDR3 contains 12 residues. CDR3 sequence (DNA): TGTGCCAGCAGCTCGACAGGGCAGGGCTACACCTTC. Its translation: CASSSTGQGYTF.

This rearrangement joins TRBV11-2 to TRBJ2-7; 8 bases fit TRBD1. V trimming: 5 bases; J trimming: 4 bases; junction bases outside the gene matches: 7. Germline lookup yields CDR1 SGHAT and CDR2 FQNNGV. CDR3 length equals 14 residues. The CDR3 is CASSLGQGGYEQYF. The DNA of the CDR3 is TGTGCCAGCAGCCTCGGACAGGGCGGGTACGAGCAGTACTTC.

This clone has a single count. J is TRBJ2-2 and V is TRBV4-2; 7 bases agree with TRBD2. Trimming at V came to 1 base and at J to 6 bases, leaving 8 bases not matched to a gene. There are 16 residues in the CDR3. Germline loops: CDR1 LGHNA, CDR2 YNFKEQ. The CDR3 sequence is CASSQGRESIPGELFF. CDR3 DNA: TGTGCCAGCAGCCAAGGGCGGGAGTCTATCCCCGGGGAGCTGTTTTTT.

The rearrangement links TRBV28 to TRBJ1-3; TRBD1 agrees at 9 bases. The germline V gene encodes CDR1 MDHEN and CDR2 SYDVKM. The trim removed 3 bases at V and 0 bases at J, leaving 15 bases unmatched. The CDR3 contains 20 residues. CDR3 residues: CASSFGPGQGFSGSGNTIYF. DNA of the CDR3: TGTGCCAGCAGTTTTGGACCGGGACAGGGTTTTAGTGGCTCTGGAAACACCATATATTTT. Full variable domain (remainder filled in from reference TRBV28 and TRBJ1-3): DVKVTQSSRYLVKRTGEKVFLECVQDMDHENMFWYRQDPGLGLRLIYFSYDVKMKEKGDIPEGYSVSREKKERFSLILESASTNQTSMYLCASSFGPGQGFSGSGNTIYFGEGSWLTVV.

The chain uses TRBV9 and TRBJ1-3; 7 nucleotides line up with TRBD1. Per the germline V gene, CDR1 is SGDLS and CDR2 is YYNGEE. The trim removed 4 bases at V and 6 bases at J, leaving 7 bases unmatched. This CDR3 is 14 amino acids long. In DNA form, the CDR3 reads TGTGCCAGCAGCCTATCAGGGGGAGTAAACACCATATATTTT. This encodes CASSLSGGVNTIYF.

V and J are TRBV13 and TRBJ2-7; 10 nucleotides line up with TRBD2. Germline V CDR1 and CDR2: PRHDT, FYEKMQ (reference sequence). V lost 8 bases and J lost 0; bases outside the gene matches: 7. The CDR3 loop spans 15 amino acids. CDR3 nucleotide sequence: TGTGCCAGCCGATTTGGGACTAGCGTCTCCTACGAGCAGTACTTC. Encoded protein: CASRFGTSVSYEQYF.

The rearrangement uses TRBV6-1 and TRBJ1-5; possibly TRBD1 for D (5 bases). Germline V gene sequence: CDR1 MNHNS, CDR2 SASEGT. CDR3 length: 14 amino acids. Trimming shortened V by 1 base and J by 6 bases, and 10 bases separated the two germline ends. The CDR3 reads CASSEGSGIQPQHF. The CDR3 DNA reads TGTGCCAGCAGTGAAGGGTCAGGGATTCAGCCCCAGCATTTT.

The V and J genes are TRBV28 and TRBJ1-1; 7 positions match TRBD1. CDR3 size: 15 residues. V lost 0 bases to trimming and J lost 3 bases; unmatched junction nucleotides: 4. From germline, CDR1 is MDHEN and CDR2 SYDVKM. The CDR3 DNA is TGTGCCAGCAGTTTATGGCCAGGGGGGCACACTGAAGCTTTCTTT. It specifies CASSLWPGGHTEAFF.

V is TRBV2 and J is TRBJ2-7; 12 nucleotides match TRBD1. Germline V gives CDR1 SNHLY, CDR2 FYNNEI. V was pared by 8 bases and J by 3 bases, with 5 bases of the junction left unmatched. This CDR3 has 14 residues. CDR3 sequence reads: CASSGTGGIYEQYF. Here the CDR3 DNA reads TGTGCCAGCTCAGGGACAGGGGGCATCTACGAGCAGTACTTC.